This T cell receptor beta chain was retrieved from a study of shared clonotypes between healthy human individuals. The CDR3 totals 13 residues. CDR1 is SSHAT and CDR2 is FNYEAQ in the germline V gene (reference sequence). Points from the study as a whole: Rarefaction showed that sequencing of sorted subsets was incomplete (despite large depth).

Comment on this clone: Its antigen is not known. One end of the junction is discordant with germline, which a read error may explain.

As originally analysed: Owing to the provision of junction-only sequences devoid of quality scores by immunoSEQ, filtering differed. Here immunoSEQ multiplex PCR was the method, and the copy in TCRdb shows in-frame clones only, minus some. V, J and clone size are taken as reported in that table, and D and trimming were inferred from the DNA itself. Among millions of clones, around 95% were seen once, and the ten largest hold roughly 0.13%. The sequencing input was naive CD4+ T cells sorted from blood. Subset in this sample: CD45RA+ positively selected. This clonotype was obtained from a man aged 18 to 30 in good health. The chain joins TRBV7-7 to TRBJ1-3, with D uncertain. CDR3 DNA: TGTGCTAGCAGCTTATCGTCTGGAAACACCATATATTTT. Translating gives CASSLSSGNTIYF.